This entry describes one T cell receptor (beta chain). This clone's antigen is unknown. It has no much larger one-base neighbor in the sample; base qualities were not kept. Peripheral blood CD8+ and CD4+ T cells from healthy donors, Susac syndrome patients and multiple sclerosis patients were profiled by high-throughput TCR beta sequencing. Healthy donors were included as age- and sex-matched controls. Bulk CD8+ and CD4+ T cells were purified by magnetic negative isolation, whereas CD8+ TEMRA cells were enriched by FACS. Blood was drawn into EDTA tubes, processed within 24 hours, and PBMCs were isolated by density gradient centrifugation. PBMCs intended for TCR sequencing were cryopreserved in liquid nitrogen and were subsequently thawed in a 37 degrees C water bath. Purity of sorted or isolated CD4+, CD8+ and CD8+ TEMRA cells was at least 90%. The sample originates from a study of CD8 T cells in Susac syndrome (dated by TCRdb to the late 2010s). Looking at the study overall: Whether CD8+ T cell activation and differentiation in Susac syndrome was antigen driven was tested using repertoire sequencing.

RNA was extracted using the RNeasy kit, and about 0.5 to 1 ug of the RNA was reverse transcribed with random hexamers. The immunoSEQ multiplex PCR assay, which covers 54 Vbeta and 13 Jbeta segments, was used to amplify TCR beta CDR3 regions. Bias from PCR amplification was corrected by using a synthetic template baseline for primer optimization and for computational correction. The study's own analysis went as follows. Only productive sequences were kept, with reads annotated to V, D and J genes according to IMGT and analyzed in immunoSEQ Analyzer. Clonality was computed as one minus Shannon entropy normalized by log2 of the number of productive unique sequences. For each patient and control, public and private clones were evaluated among the 100 most prevalent clones. Clones were defined as Susac-specific when absent from the healthy and MS cohorts, from fewer than 1,300 published viral clones and from other ImmuneACCESS disease sequences. The public reads were quality trimmed at Q25 with fastp and then assembled into clones with MiXCR by TCRdb, keeping productive beta chains. Every CDR3 protein is listed once, alongside the most common genes and DNA of its rows. It is TCRdb's table, rather than the study itself, that gives the V and J calls and clone size. The sample has roughly 200,000 distinct CDR3 sequences on record, 85% to 95% of them singletons. Jointly, the top ten make up about 0.1% of the sample.

The CDR3 holds 15 amino acids from the cysteine to the phenylalanine. CDR3 DNA only is kept here, 45 bases in frame from base 1. As encoded in the germline V gene (reference sequence), CDR1 is DFQATT while CDR2 is SNEGSKA. Trimming at the junction amounts to 5 bases on V and 2 bases on J, and the germline ends lie 16 bases apart. The investigation overall reported the following: The TCR sequencing and HLA analysis was acknowledged to have included a relatively small number of individuals.

The rearrangement joined TRBV20-1 to TRBJ2-1, and the D gene may be TRBD2, 6 bases matching. The TCR sequence derives from a human donor in good health. Specimen: CD4+ T cells from PBMCs. The CDR3 sequence is CSAQAGPGAYNEQFF. The nucleotide sequence reads as follows: TGCAGTGCTCAGGCAGGTCCGGGGGCCTACAATGAGCAGTTCTTC.